The clone carrying this TCR beta chain was counted only a few times. The target antigen is unknown. Both 60 Vbeta primers and 13 Jbeta primers went into the PCR. Some clones are missing from TCRdb's copy, which holds only in-frame ones; the method was immunoSEQ multiplex PCR. This table holds 150,000 to 170,000 clones, around three quarters found once. This specimen comes from a study of cytomegalovirus exposure and HLA in healthy donors. This CDR3 comprises 15 residues. The V gene's germline CDR1 is SNHLY and CDR2 FYNNEI. Trimming took off 2 bases at V and 5 bases at J, with 15 bases between the two ends. Findings and limits, study-wide: A later analysis associated 16,951 TCR beta sequences with HLA alleles at a 0.05 false discovery rate.

The chain couples TRBV2 to TRBJ1-1; D uncertain. Sequenced sample: PBMCs. This TCR was sampled from a woman aged 40 to 55 in good health and CMV-seronegative. CDR3 in amino acids: CASSEPTVAGTEAFF. CDR3 DNA sequence: TGTGCCAGCAGTGAACCTACAGTAGCGGGGACTGAAGCTTTCTTT.